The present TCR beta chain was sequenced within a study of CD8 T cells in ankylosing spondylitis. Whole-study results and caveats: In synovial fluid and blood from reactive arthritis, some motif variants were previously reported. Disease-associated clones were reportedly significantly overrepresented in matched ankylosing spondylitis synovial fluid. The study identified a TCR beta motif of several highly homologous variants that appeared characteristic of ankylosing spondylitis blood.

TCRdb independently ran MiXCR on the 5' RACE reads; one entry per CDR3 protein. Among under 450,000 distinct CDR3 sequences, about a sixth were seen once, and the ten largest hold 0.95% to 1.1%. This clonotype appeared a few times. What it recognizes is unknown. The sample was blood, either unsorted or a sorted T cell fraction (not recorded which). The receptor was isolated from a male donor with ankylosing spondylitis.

The CDR3 sequence: CASSLEGLAGGNNEQFF. The CDR3 nucleotides read TGTGCCAGCAGCCTTGAGGGACTAGCGGGGGGCAACAATGAGCAGTTCTTC. The chain recombines TRBV12-3 or TRBV12-4 with TRBJ2-1, with 15 nucleotides matching TRBD2. The CDR3 length is 17 residues. The trim removed 6 bases at V and 5 bases at J, leaving 8 bases unmatched.